This T cell receptor (beta chain) was captured by sequencing in a study of regulatory T cells in long-lasting Graves disease. Study-wide results and limits: Reduced TCR diversity was observed in persistent Graves' patients versus newly diagnosed patients.

Concerning this clonotype: Its antigen is not identified.

The CDR3 spans 14 residues. V lost 4 bases, J lost 2 bases, and 11 bases lay in between. Germline CDR1 is LNHDA and CDR2 is SQIVND (reference sequence). Documented time point: persistent/refractory GD, antithyroid drugs over 5 years with positive TRAb. Isolated PBMC RNA provided the starting material for the TCR library. Assembly of TCR beta libraries relied on iRepertoire HTBI primers together with Arm-PCR of CDR3 regions. Each CDR3 protein is one row after TCRdb ran MiXCR on the multiplex PCR reads. In the table there are under 350,000 distinct CDR3 sequences, around 23% of which are singletons. The chain recombines TRBV19 with TRBJ1-1; a weak D match, TRBD1 (5 bases). The source is a female donor with Graves disease. The sequencing used peripheral blood mononuclear cells (PBMCs), collected when the disease was refractory, from a patient treated with antithyroid drugs. CDR3 region: CASSTGRGNTEAFF. CDR3 bases: TGTGCCAGTAGTACGGGACGGGGAAACACTGAAGCTTTCTTT.